The source of this T cell receptor beta chain is a study of cytomegalovirus exposure and HLA in healthy donors. Regarding the study as a whole: CMV antigen specificity was confirmed in vitro for three CMV-associated chains. When analyzed later, the rates of TCR association showed variation by HLA locus, with DRB1 the most and HLA-C the fewest.

As regards this clone: Its antigen is currently unknown.

With V trimmed by 6 bases and J by 3 bases, 7 bases remained unmatched. This CDR3 is 15 amino acids long. Germline CDR1 reads MNHEY; CDR2 reads SVGAGI. 60 Vbeta and 13 Jbeta primers were used in PCR. Using immunoSEQ multiplex PCR, the repertoire was profiled, and TCRdb retains in-frame clones only, with some absent. The sample holds about 110,000 clones, about two thirds seen once. Sequenced: PBMCs. V gene TRBV6-5 combines with J gene TRBJ1-5, with 8 bases identical to TRBD1. This clonotype was sampled from a woman in her seventies in good health and CMV-seropositive. The CDR3: CASRPPGGPNQPQHF. In DNA, the CDR3 is TGTGCCAGCAGACCGCCAGGGGGCCCCAATCAGCCCCAGCATTTT.